The sample holds one count of the clone carrying this T cell receptor beta chain. Its antigen is unidentified. This entry comes from a study of PD-1 blockade in classical Hodgkin lymphoma. Study results and caveats: It was CD4+ TCR diversity, not CD8+, that rose significantly by C4D1.

CDR3 size: 15 residues. Germline V gives CDR1 MNHEY, CDR2 SVGAGI. V lost 5 bases to trimming and J lost 5 bases, with 15 bases between them. Time point given: cycle 4 day 1 (C4D1), after 5 to 7 weeks of nivolumab. All trial patients relapsed after autologous stem cell transplantation. The protocol was immunoSEQ multiplex PCR, while the TCRdb copy is restricted to in-frame clones and leaves out a portion. This table holds 45,000 to 55,000 clones, under 80% found once. The TCR was taken from a human donor with classical Hodgkin lymphoma. The gene calls are TRBV6-5 and TRBJ2-2; D may be TRBD1 (6 bases). This specimen was peripheral blood mononuclear cells (PBMCs), taken before the fourth cycle of nivolumab. In nucleotides, the CDR3 is TGTGCCAGCAGTCTACAGGGCCGTGGGACCGGGGAGCTGTTTTTT. Residues: CASSLQGRGTGELFF.